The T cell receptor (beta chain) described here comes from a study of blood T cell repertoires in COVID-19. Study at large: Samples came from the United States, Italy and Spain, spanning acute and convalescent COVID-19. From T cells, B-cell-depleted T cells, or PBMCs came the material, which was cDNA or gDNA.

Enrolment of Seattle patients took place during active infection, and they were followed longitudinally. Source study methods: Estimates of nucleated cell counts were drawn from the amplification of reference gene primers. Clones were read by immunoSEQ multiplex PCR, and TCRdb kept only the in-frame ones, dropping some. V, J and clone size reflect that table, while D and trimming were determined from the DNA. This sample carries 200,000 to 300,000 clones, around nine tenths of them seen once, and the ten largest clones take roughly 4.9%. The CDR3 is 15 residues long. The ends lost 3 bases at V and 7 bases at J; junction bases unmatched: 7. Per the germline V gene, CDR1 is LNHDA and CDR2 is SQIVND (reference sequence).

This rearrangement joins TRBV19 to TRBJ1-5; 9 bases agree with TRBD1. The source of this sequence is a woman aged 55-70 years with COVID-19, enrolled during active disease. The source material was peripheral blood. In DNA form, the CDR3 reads TGTGCCAGTAGTATGAGGACAGGGGATAAGCAGCCCCAGCATTTT. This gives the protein CASSMRTGDKQPQHF.